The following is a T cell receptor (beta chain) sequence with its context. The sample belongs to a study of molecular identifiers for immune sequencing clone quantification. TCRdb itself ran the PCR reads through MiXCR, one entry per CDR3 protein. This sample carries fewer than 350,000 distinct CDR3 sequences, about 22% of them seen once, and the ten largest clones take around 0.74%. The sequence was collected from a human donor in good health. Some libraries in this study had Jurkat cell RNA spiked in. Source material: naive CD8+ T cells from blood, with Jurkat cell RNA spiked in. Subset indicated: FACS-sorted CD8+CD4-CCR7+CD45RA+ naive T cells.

CDR3 protein: CASSYSWDSVRNTIYF. In DNA form, the CDR3 reads TGTGCCAGCAGTTACTCCTGGGACAGCGTACGGAACACCATATATTTT. The chain is built from TRBV6-5 and TRBJ1-3; 7 positions match TRBD1. The CDR3 spans 16 residues. CDR1 and CDR2 from the germline V gene are MNHEY and SVGAGI. Germline trimming cut 0 bases from V and 7 bases from J; bases unmatched to any gene: 9.